Listed here are 3 T cell receptor beta chains from one sample, sequenced in a study of regulatory T cells in long-lasting Graves disease. The time point was: newly diagnosed GD, antithyroid drugs for less than 3 months. From PBMCs, RNA was extracted and then used to make the TCR library. Assembly of TCR beta libraries relied on iRepertoire HTBI primers together with Arm-PCR of CDR3 regions. TCRdb processed the multiplex PCR reads anew with MiXCR; each CDR3 protein has one entry. This sample has roughly 530,000 distinct CDR3 sequences, with 16% found just once. This sample was also put to use in a study of T cells in Graves' hyperthyroidism and ophthalmopathy.

The material sequenced was peripheral blood mononuclear cells (PBMCs), taken at new diagnosis, from a patient treated with antithyroid drugs. The receptor set was obtained from a woman aged 40 to 65 with Graves disease.

The rearrangement joins TRBV10-2 to TRBJ1-2; 10 positions match TRBD1. The CDR3 contains 15 residues. The V segment lost 10 bases and the J segment 3 bases; nucleotides outside the gene matches: 11. The germline V gene has CDR1 WSHSY and CDR2 SAAADI. CDR3 loop: CATSPRGTGDYGYTF. Written as DNA, the CDR3 is TGCGCCACGAGTCCCAGAGGGACAGGGGACTATGGCTACACCTTC.

This clonotype has more than one count but fewer than ten. One end of the junction varies from germline; a read error may be responsible. This chain joins TRBV3-1 and TRBJ1-2; D is uncertain. CDR3 length: 16 residues. The germline V gene encodes CDR1 LGHDT and CDR2 YNNKEL (reference sequence). The CDR3 reads CASSQEMVQNRYDYTF. The DNA of the CDR3 is TGTGCCAGCAGCCAAGAGATGGTACAGAACAGATATGACTACACCTTC.

A few counts support this clonotype. The rearrangement joins TRBV2 to TRBJ1-2; possible D gene TRBD1, 6 bases. CDR3 length: 17 amino acids. CDR1 is SNHLY, CDR2 FYNNEI, per germline. The ends were cut back, 4 bases at V and 1 base at J, with 19 bases in the middle. CDR3 sequence reads: CASSGDRGGFVNYGYTF. DNA for the CDR3: TGTGCCAGCAGTGGGGATAGGGGGGGGTTCGTTAACTATGGCTACACCTTC.